The clone carrying this T cell receptor (beta chain) was seen only a few times. Its antigen is still unknown. This sample was included in a study of blood T cells in healthy people across ages. Donors ranged from 6 to 90 years old and were healthy Caucasians in Russia. Total RNA extraction produced at least 5.5 micrograms (per sample) for the study. General study points: Both naive CD4+ cell counts and diversity were greater in long-lived donors than in aged donors.

V dropped 8 bases and J dropped 5; count of bases not matched to a gene: 8. CDR3 length: 14 residues. Germline loops: CDR1 SQVTM, CDR2 ANQGSEA. Through a sample-barcoded 5' primer and a J-beta primer mix, a second PCR was run for roughly 7 to 11 cycles. TCRdb analysed the 5' RACE reads with MiXCR anew, one entry per CDR3 protein. The data contain about 730,000 distinct CDR3 sequences, roughly 44% of them singletons. Source material: blood. The receptor comes from a woman aged 55-70 years in good health. The chain employs TRBV29-1 and TRBJ2-1, with TRBD1 matching over 11 bases. For the CDR3, the DNA is TGCAGCACCCGGGACAGGGGGTGGAACAATGAGCAGTTCTTC. It codes for CSTRDRGWNNEQFF.